These 31 T cell receptor beta chains were all obtained from the same sample, sequenced in a study of CD8+ T cells in alopecia areata. Treatment described: oral pan-JAK inhibitor, 5-10 mg twice daily. Isolated RNA was reverse transcribed into cDNA used as the sequencing template. Repertoires were generated with immunoSEQ multiplex PCR, while TCRdb's copy carries only in-frame clones and drops some. Of more than 95,000 clones listed, under 65% are singletons. The material was CD4+ T cells sorted from blood, obtained at week 4, from a patient treated with tofacitinib. The receptors were sampled from a human donor with alopecia areata.

The chain couples TRBV29-1 to TRBJ1-1; D remains unclear. There are 12 residues in the CDR3. The germline V gene has CDR1 SQVTM and CDR2 ANQGSEA. V lost 4 bases and J lost 2, with 8 bases in between. The CDR3 nucleotides read TGCAGCGTTGGAGGACCCAACACTGAAGCTTTCTTT. It specifies CSVGGPNTEAFF.

The chain joins TRBV6-5 to TRBJ2-1; 12 bases align to TRBD2. The CDR3 totals 15 residues. In germline, CDR1 is MNHEY, CDR2 SVGAGI. Losses at the gene ends were 7 bases for V and 10 bases for J; bases not matched to a gene: 11. The CDR3 reads CASTLRETSGSEQFF. CDR3 DNA sequence: TGTGCCAGCACCTTACGAGAGACTAGCGGGAGCGAGCAGTTCTTC.

This clone has a handful of counts. V gene TRBV7-9 combines with J gene TRBJ2-1; 9 bases match TRBD2. Germline values: CDR1 SEHNR, CDR2 FQNEAQ (reference sequence). J gave up 8 bases and V 5 bases, and 4 bases lay outside the gene matches. CDR3 length: 13 amino acids. CDR3: CASSGTSTDEQFF. The CDR3 DNA reads as TGTGCCAGCAGCGGGACTAGCACAGATGAGCAGTTCTTC.

The chain links TRBV4-3 to TRBJ1-2; unclear D gene. The CDR3 sequence is 13 residues long. Trimming stripped 0 bases from V and 5 bases from J, with 7 bases between. Germline V gives CDR1 LGHNA, CDR2 YSLEER. The CDR3 spells CASSQDHLYGYTF. In nucleotides, the CDR3 is TGCGCCAGCAGCCAAGATCACCTTTATGGCTACACCTTC.

The genes are TRBV4-1 and TRBJ2-7, with a possible D match to TRBD2 (5 bases). From germline, CDR1 is MGHRA and CDR2 YSYEKL. CDR3 length: 14 amino acids. V dropped 4 bases and J dropped 0 bases, with 10 bases sitting between them. CDR3 region: CASSLDSRSYEQYF. In nucleotides, the CDR3 is TGCGCCAGCAGCCTGGACTCTCGCTCCTACGAGCAGTACTTC.

The chain links TRBV6-6 to TRBJ2-2; 7 nucleotides match TRBD2. This CDR3 contains 15 residues. V dropped 5 bases and J dropped 4; count of bases not matched to a gene: 7. Germline CDR1 MNHNY, CDR2 SVGAGI (reference sequence). The CDR3 region has the DNA TGTGCCAGCAGTAAAGCGGGGCCGGGCACCGGGGAGCTGTTTTTT. It encodes CASSKAGPGTGELFF.

This rearrangement joins TRBV30 to TRBJ2-2; no firm D call. The CDR3 is 12 amino acids. V lost 0 bases and J 6 bases, leaving 5 bases between the germline ends. Per the germline V gene, CDR1 is GTSNPN and CDR2 is SVGIG (reference sequence). Written as DNA, the CDR3 is TGTGCCTGGAGTGTTAGTTCCGGGGAGCTGTTTTTT. Encoded protein: CAWSVSSGELFF.

The genes are TRBV11-2 and TRBJ2-2, with 7 bases aligning to TRBD2. Germline values: CDR1 SGHAT, CDR2 FQNNGV. The CDR3 covers 16 residues. With 6 bases clipped from V and 0 bases from J, the junction kept 7 bases outside the gene matches. The CDR3 here is CASSWGGAANTGELFF. In DNA form, the CDR3 reads TGTGCCAGCAGTTGGGGGGGAGCAGCGAACACCGGGGAGCTGTTTTTT.

The CDR3 sequence: CASSLAAGANVLTF. The CDR3 nucleotides are TGCGCCAGCAGCTTGGCAGCTGGGGCCAACGTCCTGACTTTC. The chain uses TRBV5-1 and TRBJ2-6; no clear D. Germline values: CDR1 SGHRS, CDR2 YFSETQ. The V end lost 0 bases, the J end lost 2 bases, and 3 bases lay between the germline ends. This CDR3 region has 14 residues. The full variable domain, rest sourced from reference TRBV5-1 and TRBJ2-6, is KAGVTQTPRYLIKTRGQQVTLSCSPISGHRSVSWYQQTPGQGLQFLFEYFSETQRNKGNFPGRFSGRQFSNSRSEMNVSTLELGDSALYLCASSLAAGANVLTFGAGSRLTVL.

This clone has a handful of counts. The rearrangement joins TRBV11-2 to TRBJ2-3; D gene uncertain. This CDR3 has 11 amino acids. The V gene's germline CDR1 is SGHAT and CDR2 FQNNGV. The ends were cut back, 2 bases at V and 6 bases at J, with 3 bases in the middle. The DNA for the CDR3 is TGTGCCAGCAGCTTAAGGGATACGCAGTATTTT. This encodes CASSLRDTQYF. Filled out from reference TRBV11-2 and TRBJ2-3, the complete variable domain reads EAGVAQSPRYKIIEKRQSVAFWCNPISGHATLYWYQQILGQGPKLLIQFQNNGVVDDSQLPKDRFSAERLKGVDSTLKIQPAKLEDSAVYLCASSLRDTQYFGPGTRLTVL.

The chain joins TRBV18 to TRBJ1-3; no clear D gene. V was trimmed by 4 bases and J by 0 bases, leaving 10 bases between them. Germline V gene lookup returns CDR1 KGHSH and CDR2 LQKENI. This CDR3 region has 15 residues. The CDR3 DNA is TGTGCCAGCTCACGAGAAGAGGTCTCTGGAAACACCATATATTTT. Protein product: CASSREEVSGNTIYF.

The chain has TRBV29-1 and TRBJ2-7, with D unclear. Per germline, CDR1 SQVTM and CDR2 ANQGSEA. The CDR3 is made up of 14 amino acids. V was shortened by 4 bases and J by 0 bases, with 13 bases between the two germline ends. CDR3 coding DNA: TGCAGCGTTGTAGTACAGTTAAACTCCTACGAGCAGTACTTC. Its protein product is CSVVVQLNSYEQYF.

The chain joins TRBV5-1 to TRBJ1-4; no reliable D call. The CDR3 spans 15 residues. With 3 bases removed from V and 8 bases from J, the gap between germline ends came to 17 bases. CDR1 is SGHRS, CDR2 YFSETQ, per germline. CDR3 region: CASSSRSGLDEKLFF. In nucleotides, the CDR3 is TGCGCCAGCAGCTCCAGGTCGGGGTTGGACGAAAAACTGTTTTTT.

The CDR3 loop is CASSLRQVSSYEQYF. CDR3 sequence (DNA): TGTGCCAGCAGCCTGAGACAGGTGAGCTCCTACGAGCAGTACTTC. The chain carries TRBV5-6 and TRBJ2-7; D is perhaps TRBD1 (6 bases). V lost 4 bases to trimming and J lost 0 bases, with 14 bases between them. The CDR3 is made up of 15 amino acids. The germline V gene has CDR1 SGHDT and CDR2 YYEEEE.

The chain combines TRBV9 with TRBJ2-3; 7 positions agree with TRBD1. Germline trimming cut 0 bases from V and 1 base from J; bases unmatched to any gene: 17. This CDR3 contains 20 residues. Germline CDR1 SGDLS, CDR2 YYNGEE. For the CDR3, the DNA is TGTGCCAGCAGCGTAGAGGGCTTCGGCGCACAGGGGTGGGGCACAGATACGCAGTATTTT. This codes for CASSVEGFGAQGWGTDTQYF.

This rearrangement joins TRBV10-3 to TRBJ2-5; no clear D. Germline V gene lookup returns CDR1 ENHRY and CDR2 SYGVKD. The CDR3 totals 14 residues. V was shortened by 0 bases and J by 6 bases, with 11 bases between the two germline ends. The CDR3: CAISESGLSQTQYF. The CDR3 coding sequence is TGTGCCATCAGTGAGTCCGGTCTCAGCCAGACCCAGTACTTC.

In this sample, this clone turned up a few times. The V and J genes are TRBV19 and TRBJ2-1; the D gene is possibly TRBD1 (6 bases). Germline-derived CDR1 and CDR2 are LNHDA and SQIVND (reference sequence). The V end was cut by 4 bases, the J end by 9 bases, with 16 bases between. The CDR3 runs 14 residues. The CDR3 region has the DNA TGTGCCAGTAGTACACAACAGGGTTCGGGTGAGCAGTTCTTC. It is translated as CASSTQQGSGEQFF.

This sequence joins TRBV7-9 and TRBJ2-6; D is undetermined. CDR3 length: 12 residues. Trimming took off 5 bases at V and 2 bases at J, with 1 base between the two ends. The germline V gene has CDR1 SEHNR and CDR2 FQNEAQ (reference sequence). CDR3 protein: CASSAGANVLTF. The CDR3 coding sequence is TGTGCCAGCAGCGCTGGGGCCAACGTCCTGACTTTC. The variable domain in full, completed from reference TRBV7-9 and TRBJ2-6, reads DTGVSQNPRHKITKRGQNVTFRCDPISEHNRLYWYRQTLGQGPEFLTYFQNEAQLEKSRLLSDRFSAERPKGSFSTLEIQRTEQGDSAMYLCASSAGANVLTFGAGSRLTVL.

CDR3 DNA sequence: TGCGCCAGCAGTCGCGTAAGGGACAAAGAGCCCCAAGAGACCCAGTACTTC. It is translated as CASSRVRDKEPQETQYF. This sequence joins TRBV23-1 and TRBJ2-5, with D perhaps TRBD1 (6 bases). TRBV23-1 is an ORF, and what it does is uncertain. The V end lost 4 bases, the J end lost 1 base, and 19 bases lay between the germline ends. The CDR3 runs to 17 residues.

V is TRBV27 and J is TRBJ1-3; D not certain. This CDR3 has 13 residues. CDR1 is MNHEY and CDR2 is SMNVEV in the germline V gene (reference sequence). The germline V and J ends were trimmed by 4 bases and 0 bases, with 4 bases remaining between them. The CDR3 loop is CASSSGSGNTIYF. CDR3 in DNA: TGTGCCAGCAGTTCGGGCTCTGGAAACACCATATATTTT.

The chain joins TRBV30 to TRBJ2-3; the D gene is possibly TRBD2 (7 bases). The CDR3 spans 15 residues. V lost 4 bases to trimming and J lost 6 bases, with 20 bases between them. CDR1 is GTSNPN and CDR2 is SVGIG in the germline V gene (reference sequence). The CDR3, as DNA: TGTGCCTGGATGGGGGGGCGGCAGCCCTCGGATACGCAGTATTTT. It yields the protein CAWMGGRQPSDTQYF.

This clone came up a few times. V is TRBV5-1 and J is TRBJ1-1, with D hard to call. V was cut by 5 bases and J by 5 bases, with 16 bases left in between. The CDR3 extends over 14 amino acids. Germline lookup yields CDR1 SGHRS and CDR2 YFSETQ. CDR3 residues: CASRIATTRTEAFF. In nucleotides, the CDR3 is TGCGCCAGCAGGATCGCTACGACACGAACTGAAGCTTTCTTT.

This clone was seen a handful of times. J is TRBJ2-5 and V is TRBV5-1, with 11 bases matching TRBD2. Losses at the gene ends were 4 bases for V and 5 bases for J; bases not matched to a gene: 7. CDR3 length: 15 residues. Germline lookup yields CDR1 SGHRS and CDR2 YFSETQ. The CDR3: CASSAGLAERETQYF. The CDR3 DNA reads as TGCGCCAGCAGCGCGGGACTAGCGGAGAGGGAGACCCAGTACTTC.

J is TRBJ2-7 and V is TRBV2; 9 bases line up with TRBD1. This CDR3 region has 14 residues. The junction had 6 bases not matched to a gene; V was cut back by 6 bases and J by 3 bases. Germline CDR1 is SNHLY and CDR2 is FYNNEI. CDR3 amino acids: CASRGDRVYYEQYF. In DNA, the CDR3 is TGTGCCAGCAGAGGGGACAGGGTATACTACGAGCAGTACTTC.

The chain combines TRBV10-3 with TRBJ2-4; tentatively, D is TRBD1 (5 bases). CDR3 length: 14 amino acids. Germline V gene data show CDR1 as ENHRY and CDR2 as SYGVKD. V lost 2 bases and J lost 2, with 7 bases in between. The CDR3 DNA sequence: TGTGCCATCAGTGAGGGGGCATCCAAAAACATTCAGTACTTC. It translates to CAISEGASKNIQYF.

This clone was counted between two and nine times. Here the CDR3 DNA reads TGTGCCATCAGTGGAGCACCTAACTATGGCTACACCTTC. Its translation: CAISGAPNYGYTF. The rearrangement links TRBV10-3 to TRBJ1-2, with D uncertain. The CDR3 covers 13 residues. Looked up from germline, CDR1 is ENHRY and CDR2 is SYGVKD. V was shortened by 4 bases and J by 0 bases, with 6 bases between the two germline ends.

This clone was counted a single time. This chain links TRBV19 with TRBJ1-2; D may be TRBD1 (5 bases). Germline V lookup: CDR1 LNHDA, CDR2 SQIVND (reference sequence). The CDR3 extends over 12 amino acids. Trimming removed 3 bases from V and 14 bases from J, with 16 bases in between. This CDR3 reads CASSIPRQQLTF. CDR3 DNA: TGTGCCAGTAGTATCCCCAGACAGCAACTAACCTTC.

This clone has more than one count but fewer than ten. The chain couples TRBV7-6 to TRBJ2-3; D not certain. Germline assignment: CDR1 SGHVS and CDR2 FNYEAQ. V gave up 5 bases and J gave up 7 bases, with 13 bases separating them. This CDR3 region has 13 residues. The CDR3 spells CASSPAVGYTQYF. Written as DNA, the CDR3 is TGTGCCAGCAGCCCTGCAGTCGGATATACGCAGTATTTT.

This clone has a single count. In the same sample, other DNA sequences code for this CDR3. The V and J genes are TRBV7-2 and TRBJ2-7; D gene unclear. The germline V gene has CDR1 SGHTA and CDR2 FQGNSA. V lost 5 bases and J 4 bases, leaving 15 bases between the germline ends. This CDR3 contains 14 residues. The CDR3 spells CASSLAKGPYEQYF. The CDR3 DNA follows: TGTGCCAGCAGCCTCGCGAAAGGACCTTACGAGCAGTACTTC.

The chain carries TRBV4-3 and TRBJ2-3; 8 positions agree with TRBD1. Germline V lookup: CDR1 LGHNA, CDR2 YSLEER. The CDR3 covers 14 residues. V dropped 4 bases and J dropped 5; count of bases not matched to a gene: 5. The chain's CDR3 is CASSRQGTGDTQYF. The DNA of the CDR3 is TGCGCCAGCAGCCGACAGGGGACGGGAGATACGCAGTATTTT.

This clone was found a few times. The chain links TRBV7-9 to TRBJ1-1; 11 bases agree with TRBD1. The ends lost 8 bases at V and 0 bases at J; junction bases unmatched: 5. CDR3 length: 15 residues. Germline CDR1 is SEHNR and CDR2 is FQNEAQ (reference sequence). Here the CDR3 reads CASRGQGAMNTEAFF. For the CDR3, the DNA is TGTGCCAGCCGCGGACAGGGGGCGATGAACACTGAAGCTTTCTTT.